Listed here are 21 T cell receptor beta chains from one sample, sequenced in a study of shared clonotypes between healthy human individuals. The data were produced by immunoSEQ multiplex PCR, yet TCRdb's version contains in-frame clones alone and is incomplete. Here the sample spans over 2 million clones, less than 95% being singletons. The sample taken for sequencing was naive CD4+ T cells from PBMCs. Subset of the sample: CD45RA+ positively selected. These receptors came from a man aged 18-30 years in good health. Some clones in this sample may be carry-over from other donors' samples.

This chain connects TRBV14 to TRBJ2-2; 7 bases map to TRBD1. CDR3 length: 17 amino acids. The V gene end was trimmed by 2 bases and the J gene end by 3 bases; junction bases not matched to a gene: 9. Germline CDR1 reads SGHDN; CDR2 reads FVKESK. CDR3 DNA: TGTGCCAGCAGCCAAAGGACAGGTTTGAGGGACACCGGGGAGCTGTTTTTT. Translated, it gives CASSQRTGLRDTGELFF.

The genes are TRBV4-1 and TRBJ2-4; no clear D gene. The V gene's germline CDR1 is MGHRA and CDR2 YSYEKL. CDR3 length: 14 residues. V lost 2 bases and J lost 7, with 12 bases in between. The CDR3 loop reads CASSQSGSRNIQYF. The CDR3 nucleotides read TGCGCCAGCAGCCAATCGGGTAGCCGGAACATTCAGTACTTC.

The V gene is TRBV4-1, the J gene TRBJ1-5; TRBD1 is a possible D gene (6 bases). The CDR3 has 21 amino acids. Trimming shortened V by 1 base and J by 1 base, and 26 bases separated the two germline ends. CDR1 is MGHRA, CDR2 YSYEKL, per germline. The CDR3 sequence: CASSQVVGGIQRNLSNQPQHF. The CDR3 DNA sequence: TGCGCCAGCAGCCAAGTAGTAGGGGGTATTCAGAGAAACCTAAGCAATCAGCCCCAGCATTTT.

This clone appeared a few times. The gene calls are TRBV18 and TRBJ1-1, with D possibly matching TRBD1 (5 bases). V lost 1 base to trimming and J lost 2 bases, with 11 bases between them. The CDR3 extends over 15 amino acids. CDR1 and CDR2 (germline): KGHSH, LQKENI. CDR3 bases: TGTGCCAGCTCACCACGCGGGGGGGGAAACACTGAAGCTTTCTTT. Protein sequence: CASSPRGGGNTEAFF.

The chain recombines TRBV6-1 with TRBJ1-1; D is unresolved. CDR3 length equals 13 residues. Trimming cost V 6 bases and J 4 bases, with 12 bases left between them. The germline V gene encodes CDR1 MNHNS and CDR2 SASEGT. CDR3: CASRATIGTEAFF. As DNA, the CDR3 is TGTGCCAGCAGGGCGACTATAGGCACTGAAGCTTTCTTT.

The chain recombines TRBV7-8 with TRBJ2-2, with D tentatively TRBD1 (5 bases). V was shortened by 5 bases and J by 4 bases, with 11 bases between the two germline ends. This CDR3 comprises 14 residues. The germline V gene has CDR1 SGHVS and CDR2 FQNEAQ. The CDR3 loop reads CASSLGVITGELFF. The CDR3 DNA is TGTGCCAGCAGCCTAGGGGTTATCACCGGGGAGCTGTTTTTT.

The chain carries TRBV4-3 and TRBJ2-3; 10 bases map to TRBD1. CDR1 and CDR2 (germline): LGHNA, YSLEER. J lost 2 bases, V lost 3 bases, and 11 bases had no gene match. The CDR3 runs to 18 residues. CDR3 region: CASSQETRTGGYTDTQYF. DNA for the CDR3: TGCGCCAGCAGCCAGGAAACCCGGACAGGGGGATACACAGATACGCAGTATTTT.

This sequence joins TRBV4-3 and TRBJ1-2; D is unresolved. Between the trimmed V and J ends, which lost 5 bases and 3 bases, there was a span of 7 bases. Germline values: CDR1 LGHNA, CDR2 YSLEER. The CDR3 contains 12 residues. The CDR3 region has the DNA TGCGCCAGCAGCTTAGACCACTATGGCTACACCTTC. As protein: CASSLDHYGYTF.

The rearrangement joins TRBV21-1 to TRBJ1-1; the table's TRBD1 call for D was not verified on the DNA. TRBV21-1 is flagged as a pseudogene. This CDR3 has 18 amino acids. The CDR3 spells CASSILGTGGRMNTEAFF. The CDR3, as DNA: TGTGCCAGCAGCATTCTAGGGACAGGGGGTAGGATGAACACTGAAGCTTTCTTT.

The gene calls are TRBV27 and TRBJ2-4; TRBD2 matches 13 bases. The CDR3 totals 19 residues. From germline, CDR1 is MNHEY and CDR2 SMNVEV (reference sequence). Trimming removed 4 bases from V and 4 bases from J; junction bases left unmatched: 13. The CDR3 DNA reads TGTGCCAGCAGTTCGAATACCGGACTAGCGGGAGTGTCAAAAAACATTCAGTACTTC. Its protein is CASSSNTGLAGVSKNIQYF.

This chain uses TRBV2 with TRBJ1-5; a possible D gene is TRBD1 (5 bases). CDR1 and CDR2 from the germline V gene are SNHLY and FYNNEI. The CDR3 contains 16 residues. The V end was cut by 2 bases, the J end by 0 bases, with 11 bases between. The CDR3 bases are TGTGCCAGCAGTGAATATTGGGGGACTAGCAATCAGCCCCAGCATTTT. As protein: CASSEYWGTSNQPQHF.

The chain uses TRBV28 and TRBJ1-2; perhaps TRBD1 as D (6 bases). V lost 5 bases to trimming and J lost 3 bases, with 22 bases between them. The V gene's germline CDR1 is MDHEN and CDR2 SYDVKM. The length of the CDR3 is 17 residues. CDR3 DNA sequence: TGTGCCAGCAGTACGGCGGGGACACCCAGAGGGGACTATGGCTACACCTTC. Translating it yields CASSTAGTPRGDYGYTF.

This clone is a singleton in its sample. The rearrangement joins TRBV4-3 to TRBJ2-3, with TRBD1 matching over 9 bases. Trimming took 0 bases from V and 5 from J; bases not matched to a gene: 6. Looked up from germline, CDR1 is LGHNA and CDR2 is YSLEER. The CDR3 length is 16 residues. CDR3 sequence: CASSQDLRQGVDTQYF. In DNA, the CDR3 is TGCGCCAGCAGCCAAGATCTGAGACAGGGGGTAGATACGCAGTATTTT.

The CDR3: CAWVRGGLAGYNEQFF. As DNA, the CDR3 is TGTGCCTGGGTCCGGGGTGGACTAGCGGGTTACAATGAGCAGTTCTTC. The chain employs TRBV30 and TRBJ2-1, with 11 nucleotides matching TRBD2. Trimming at V came to 5 bases and at J to 4 bases, leaving 10 bases not matched to a gene. Germline V gene lookup returns CDR1 GTSNPN and CDR2 SVGIG (reference sequence). The CDR3 consists of 16 residues.

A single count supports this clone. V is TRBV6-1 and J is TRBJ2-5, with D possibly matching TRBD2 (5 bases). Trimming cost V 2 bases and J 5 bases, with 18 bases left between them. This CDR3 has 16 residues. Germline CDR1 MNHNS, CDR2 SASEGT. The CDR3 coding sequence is TGTGCCAGCAGTGAACGGGGATGGCGGCGTCCTGAGACCCAGTACTTC. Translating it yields CASSERGWRRPETQYF.

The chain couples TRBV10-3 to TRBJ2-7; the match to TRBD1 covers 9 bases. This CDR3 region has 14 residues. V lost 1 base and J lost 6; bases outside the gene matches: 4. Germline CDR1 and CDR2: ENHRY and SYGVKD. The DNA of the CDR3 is TGTGCCATCAGTGAGTTACAGGGGGCTCCCGAGCAGTACTTC. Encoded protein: CAISELQGAPEQYF.

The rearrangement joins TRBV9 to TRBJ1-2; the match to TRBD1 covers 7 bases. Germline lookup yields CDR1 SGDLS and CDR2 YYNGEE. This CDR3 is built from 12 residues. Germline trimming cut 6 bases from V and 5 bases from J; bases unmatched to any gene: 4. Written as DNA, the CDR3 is TGTGCCAGCAACCAGGGGGGATATGGCTACACCTTC. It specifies CASNQGGYGYTF.

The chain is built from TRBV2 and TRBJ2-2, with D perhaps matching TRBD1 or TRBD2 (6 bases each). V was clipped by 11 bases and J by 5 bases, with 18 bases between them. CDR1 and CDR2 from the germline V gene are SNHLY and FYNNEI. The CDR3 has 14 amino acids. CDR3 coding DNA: TGTGCCGGGGGGCGGGCCCCCCAAACCGGGGAGCTGTTTTTT. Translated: CAGGRAPQTGELFF.

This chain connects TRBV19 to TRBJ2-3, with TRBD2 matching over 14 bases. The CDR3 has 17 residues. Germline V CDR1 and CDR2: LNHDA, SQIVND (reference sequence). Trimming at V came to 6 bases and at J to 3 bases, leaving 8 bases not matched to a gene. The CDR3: CASSTGTSGSRTDTQYF. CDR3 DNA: TGTGCCAGTAGCACCGGGACTAGCGGGAGTAGAACAGATACGCAGTATTTT.

The CDR3 DNA follows: TGTGCCAGCAGCTATGGACTAGCGGCTCAAGAGACCCAGTACTTC. Protein: CASSYGLAAQETQYF. The gene calls are TRBV9 and TRBJ2-5, with 10 positions matching TRBD2. V gave up 4 bases and J gave up 2 bases; unmatched junction bases: 5. Germline-derived CDR1 and CDR2 are SGDLS and YYNGEE. CDR3 length: 15 amino acids.

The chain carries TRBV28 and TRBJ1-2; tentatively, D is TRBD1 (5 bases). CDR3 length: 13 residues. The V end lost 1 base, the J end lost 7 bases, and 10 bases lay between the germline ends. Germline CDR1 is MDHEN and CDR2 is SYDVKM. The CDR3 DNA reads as TGTGCCAGCAGTTTATCAGGGCTAGGTGGCTACACCTTC. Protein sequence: CASSLSGLGGYTF.